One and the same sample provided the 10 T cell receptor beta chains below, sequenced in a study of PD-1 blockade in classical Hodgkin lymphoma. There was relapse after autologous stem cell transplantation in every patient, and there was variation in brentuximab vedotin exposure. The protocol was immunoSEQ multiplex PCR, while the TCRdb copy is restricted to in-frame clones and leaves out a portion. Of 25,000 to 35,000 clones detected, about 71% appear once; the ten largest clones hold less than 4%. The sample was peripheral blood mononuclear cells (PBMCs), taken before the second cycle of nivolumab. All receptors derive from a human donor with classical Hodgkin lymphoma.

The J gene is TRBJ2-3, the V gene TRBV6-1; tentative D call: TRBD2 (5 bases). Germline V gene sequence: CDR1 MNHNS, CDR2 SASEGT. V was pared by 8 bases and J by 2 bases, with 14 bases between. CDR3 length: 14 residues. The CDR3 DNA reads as TGTGCCAGCCTGCGGGCCCTAACCACAGATACGCAGTATTTT. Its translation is CASLRALTTDTQYF.

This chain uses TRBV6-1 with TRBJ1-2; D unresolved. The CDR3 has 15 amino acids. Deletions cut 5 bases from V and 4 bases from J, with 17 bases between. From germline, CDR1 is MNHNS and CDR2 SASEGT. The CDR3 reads CASSLSLPLVYGYTF. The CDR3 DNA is TGTGCCAGCAGTTTAAGCCTCCCCCTAGTCTATGGCTACACCTTC.

The CDR3 nucleotides read TGTGCCAGCAGCCGACAGGGACAGGGAATCTCAGATACGCAGTATTTT. Encoded protein: CASSRQGQGISDTQYF. This chain connects TRBV7-9 to TRBJ2-3; 9 bases agree with TRBD1. CDR3 size: 16 residues. The germline V gene encodes CDR1 SEHNR and CDR2 FQNEAQ (reference sequence). Unmatched junction bases numbered 10, after V lost 5 bases and J lost 4 bases. The full variable domain, its missing parts supplied by reference TRBV7-9 and TRBJ2-3, is DTGVSQNPRHKITKRGQNVTFRCDPISEHNRLYWYRQTLGQGPEFLTYFQNEAQLEKSRLLSDRFSAERPKGSFSTLEIQRTEQGDSAMYLCASSRQGQGISDTQYFGPGTRLTVL.

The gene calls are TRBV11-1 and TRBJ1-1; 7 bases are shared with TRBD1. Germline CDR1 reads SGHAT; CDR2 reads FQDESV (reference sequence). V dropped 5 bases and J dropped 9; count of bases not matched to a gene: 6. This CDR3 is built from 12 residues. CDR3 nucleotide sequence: TGTGCCAGCAGCCAAGACAGGGAAAAAGCTTTCTTT. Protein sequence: CASSQDREKAFF.

The chain's CDR3 is CASSLDRVGELFF. The DNA of the CDR3 is TGTGCCAGCAGCTTAGATCGAGTCGGGGAGCTGTTTTTT. The chain uses TRBV11-2 and TRBJ2-2; D is unresolved. Trimming stripped 0 bases from V and 7 bases from J, with 6 bases between. Germline values: CDR1 SGHAT, CDR2 FQNNGV. The CDR3 consists of 13 residues.

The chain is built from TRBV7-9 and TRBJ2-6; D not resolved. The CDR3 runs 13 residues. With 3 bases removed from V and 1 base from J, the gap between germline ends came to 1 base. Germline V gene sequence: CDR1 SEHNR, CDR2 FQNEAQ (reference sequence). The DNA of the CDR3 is TGTGCCAGCAGCTTTTCTGGGGCCAACGTCCTGACTTTC. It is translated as CASSFSGANVLTF.

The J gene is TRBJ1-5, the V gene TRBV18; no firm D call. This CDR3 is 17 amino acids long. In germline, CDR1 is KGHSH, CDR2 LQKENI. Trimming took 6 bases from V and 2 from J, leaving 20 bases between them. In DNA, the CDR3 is TGTGCCAGCTCGAAGGAAAGAATGGGAGTTGGCAATCAGCCCCAGCATTTT. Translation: CASSKERMGVGNQPQHF.

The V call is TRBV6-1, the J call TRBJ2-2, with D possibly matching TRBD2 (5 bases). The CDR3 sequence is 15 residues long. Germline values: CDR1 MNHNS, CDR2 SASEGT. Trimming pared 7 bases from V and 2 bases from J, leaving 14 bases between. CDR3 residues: CASTRGRVNTGELFF. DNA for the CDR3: TGTGCCAGCACTCGAGGGCGGGTCAACACCGGGGAGCTGTTTTTT.

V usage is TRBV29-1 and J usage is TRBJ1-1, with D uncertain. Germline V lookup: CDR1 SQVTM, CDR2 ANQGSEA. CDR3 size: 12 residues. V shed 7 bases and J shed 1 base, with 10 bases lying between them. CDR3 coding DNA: TGCAGCGGTCTATACACGAACACTGAAGCTTTCTTT. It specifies CSGLYTNTEAFF.

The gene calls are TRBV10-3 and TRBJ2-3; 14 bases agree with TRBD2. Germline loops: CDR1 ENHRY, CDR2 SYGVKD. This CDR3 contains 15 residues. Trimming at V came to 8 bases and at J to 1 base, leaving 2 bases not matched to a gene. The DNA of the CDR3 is TGTGCCATCGCGACTAGCGGGAGGGGCACAGATACGCAGTATTTT. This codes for CAIATSGRGTDTQYF.